This T cell receptor (beta chain) was observed in a study of blood T cell repertoires in COVID-19. Overall study: Specimens from acute and convalescent COVID-19 originated in the United States, Italy and Spain.

The repertoire was sequenced with immunoSEQ multiplex PCR; TCRdb's copy has only in-frame clones and lacks some. The table lists over 400,000 clones, 80% to 90% of them singletons. This clone was picked up many times. Germline CDR1 and CDR2: GTSNPN and SVGIG (reference sequence). The CDR3 sequence is 13 residues long. V dropped 8 bases and J dropped 4; count of bases not matched to a gene: 7. Assignments of participants to cohorts depended upon their own reported clinical history. The recovered donors of Cohort 3 showed two negative PCRs, clearance, or symptom resolution. The sequencing input was PBMCs or T cells enriched from blood (not recorded which). This chain connects TRBV30 to TRBJ1-2, with 10 nucleotides matching TRBD1. This TCR was recovered from a woman aged 60-70 years who had recovered from COVID-19. Here the CDR3 reads CAQFGTGAYGYTF. CDR3 nucleotide sequence: TGTGCCCAGTTTGGGACAGGGGCCTATGGCTACACCTTC.